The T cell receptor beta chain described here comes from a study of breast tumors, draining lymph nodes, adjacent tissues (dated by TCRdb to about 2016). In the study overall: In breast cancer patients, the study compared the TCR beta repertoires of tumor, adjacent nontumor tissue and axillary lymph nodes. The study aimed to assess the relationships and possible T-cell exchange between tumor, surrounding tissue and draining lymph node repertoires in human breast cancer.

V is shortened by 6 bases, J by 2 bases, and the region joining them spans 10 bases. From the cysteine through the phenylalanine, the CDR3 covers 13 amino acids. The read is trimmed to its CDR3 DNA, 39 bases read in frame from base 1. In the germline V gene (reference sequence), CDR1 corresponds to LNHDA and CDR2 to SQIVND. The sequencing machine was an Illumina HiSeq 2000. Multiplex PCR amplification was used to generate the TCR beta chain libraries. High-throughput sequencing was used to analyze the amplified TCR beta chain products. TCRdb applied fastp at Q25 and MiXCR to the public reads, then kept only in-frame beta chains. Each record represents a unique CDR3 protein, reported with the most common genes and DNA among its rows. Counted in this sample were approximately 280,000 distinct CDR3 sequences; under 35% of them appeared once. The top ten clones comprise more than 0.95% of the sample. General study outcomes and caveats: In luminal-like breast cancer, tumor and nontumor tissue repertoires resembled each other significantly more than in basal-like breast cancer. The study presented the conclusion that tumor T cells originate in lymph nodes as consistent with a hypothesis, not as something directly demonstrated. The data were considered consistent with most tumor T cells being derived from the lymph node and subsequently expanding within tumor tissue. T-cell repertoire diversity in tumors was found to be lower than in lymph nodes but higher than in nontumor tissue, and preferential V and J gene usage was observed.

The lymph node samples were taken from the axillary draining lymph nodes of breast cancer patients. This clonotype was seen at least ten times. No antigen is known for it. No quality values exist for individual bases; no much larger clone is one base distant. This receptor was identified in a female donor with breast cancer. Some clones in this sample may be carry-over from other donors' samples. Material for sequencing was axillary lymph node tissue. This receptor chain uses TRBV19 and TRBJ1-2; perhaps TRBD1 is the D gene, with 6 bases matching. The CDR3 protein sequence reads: CASRRDTNYGYTF. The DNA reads TGTGCCAGTAGACGGGACACCAACTATGGCTACACCTTC.